One sample yielded the 31 T cell receptor beta chains listed below, sequenced in a study of chemoradiotherapy in HPV16-positive cancers. TCRdb's copy holds only in-frame clones and misses some; the assay was immunoSEQ multiplex PCR. Of about 22,000 clones listed, 80% to 95% are singletons. Sequencing was performed on blood, taken from a patient who underwent chemoradiotherapy. The receptors come from a human donor with HPV-associated anogenital cancer.

This sequence joins TRBV11-3 and TRBJ2-3; no definite D call. This CDR3 comprises 13 residues. Germline CDR1 reads SGHNT; CDR2 reads YENEEA. The germline V and J ends were trimmed by 3 bases and 0 bases, with 4 bases remaining between them. CDR3: CASSFLSTDTQYF. DNA of the CDR3: TGTGCCAGCAGCTTCCTTAGCACAGATACGCAGTATTTT.

The V call is TRBV6-5, the J call TRBJ1-5; D gene ambiguous. Germline V CDR1 and CDR2: MNHEY, SVGAGI. The V and J ends lost 0 bases and 7 bases respectively, with 10 bases between them. The length of the CDR3 is 14 residues. DNA for the CDR3: TGTGCCAGCAGTTACTCGCGTGAGCAGCAGCCCCAGCATTTT. It translates to CASSYSREQQPQHF.

The rearrangement joins TRBV11-2 to TRBJ1-1, with D unresolved. The V gene lost 0 bases and the J gene lost 1 base, with 3 bases spanning the gap. The CDR3 is made up of 13 amino acids. Germline V lookup: CDR1 SGHAT, CDR2 FQNNGV. Written as DNA, the CDR3 is TGTGCCAGCAGCTTAGAGGGGAACACTGAAGCTTTCTTT. Its protein product is CASSLEGNTEAFF.

The CDR3 is CASSPSGTGAYEQYF. The CDR3 bases are TGTGCCAGCAGTCCCTCCGGGACAGGGGCCTACGAGCAGTACTTC. The genes are TRBV28 and TRBJ2-7, with 10 nucleotides matching TRBD1. The germline gives CDR1 MDHEN, CDR2 SYDVKM. This CDR3 contains 15 residues. The junction had 6 bases not matched to a gene; V was cut back by 5 bases and J by 2 bases. Filled out from reference TRBV28 and TRBJ2-7, the complete variable domain reads DVKVTQSSRYLVKRTGEKVFLECVQDMDHENMFWYRQDPGLGLRLIYFSYDVKMKEKGDIPEGYSVSREKKERFSLILESASTNQTSMYLCASSPSGTGAYEQYFGPGTRLTVT.

This chain links TRBV7-2 with TRBJ1-5, with a tentative D call TRBD1 (5 bases). The CDR3 runs 17 residues. Germline CDR1 reads SGHTA; CDR2 reads FQGNSA. V lost 4 bases and J 0 bases, leaving 16 bases between the germline ends. CDR3 residues: CASSSRVTGYSNQPQHF. CDR3 bases: TGTGCCAGCAGCTCCAGGGTTACGGGCTATAGCAATCAGCCCCAGCATTTT.

The chain uses TRBV15 and TRBJ2-7; no definite D call. This CDR3 is 16 amino acids long. Trimming took 3 bases from V and 6 from J, leaving 21 bases between them. Germline V gene data show CDR1 as LNHNV and CDR2 as YYDKDF (reference sequence). In DNA form, the CDR3 reads TGTGCCACCAGCAGGGGATTCGAGACCCGAGTCCCCGAGCAGTACTTC. It is translated as CATSRGFETRVPEQYF. The full variable domain, its missing parts supplied by reference TRBV15 and TRBJ2-7, is DAMVIQNPRYQVTQFGKPVTLSCSQTLNHNVMYWYQQKSSQAPKLLFHYYDKDFNNEADTPDNFQSRRPNTSFCFLDIRSPGLGDTAMYLCATSRGFETRVPEQYFGPGTRLTVT.

A single count supports this clone. The chain joins TRBV7-2 to TRBJ2-7; TRBD1 is a possible D gene (6 bases). Germline CDR1 and CDR2: SGHTA and FQGNSA. This CDR3 spans 18 amino acids. The V and J ends lost 5 bases and 0 bases respectively, with 23 bases between them. CDR3 in amino acids: CASSLPERTGKSSYEQYF. The CDR3 coding sequence is TGTGCCAGCAGCCTACCGGAACGCACAGGGAAATCCTCCTACGAGCAGTACTTC. Filled out from reference TRBV7-2 and TRBJ2-7, the complete variable domain reads GAGVSQSPSNKVTEKGKDVELRCDPISGHTALYWYRQSLGQGLEFLIYFQGNSAPDKSGLPSDRFSAERTGGSVSTLTIQRTQQEDSAVYLCASSLPERTGKSSYEQYFGPGTRLTVT.

This rearrangement joins TRBV4-1 to TRBJ2-1; no definite D call. Trimming shortened V by 1 base and J by 7 bases, and 17 bases separated the two germline ends. The germline V gene has CDR1 MGHRA and CDR2 YSYEKL. This CDR3 region has 16 residues. CDR3 in amino acids: CASSQGLPEKGNEQFF. The CDR3 DNA reads TGCGCCAGCAGCCAAGGTTTGCCAGAAAAGGGTAATGAGCAGTTCTTC.

The V call is TRBV6-6, the J call TRBJ2-7; a possible D gene is TRBD2 (5 bases). Germline V lookup: CDR1 MNHNY, CDR2 SVGAGI (reference sequence). Trimming pared 8 bases from V and 2 bases from J, leaving 16 bases between. CDR3 length equals 14 residues. The CDR3 DNA reads TGTGCCAGCCGAGAGGAGGTTTTGACCTACGAGCAGTACTTC. As protein: CASREEVLTYEQYF.

This clone was picked up one time. The V call is TRBV4-3, the J call TRBJ2-3, with no clear D. This CDR3 contains 14 residues. The germline CDR1 and CDR2 sequences are LGHNA and YSLEER. Trimming removed 0 bases from V and 8 bases from J, with 12 bases in between. CDR3 region: CASSQDAVSSTQYF. CDR3 in DNA: TGCGCCAGCAGCCAAGATGCGGTAAGCAGTACGCAGTATTTT.

This rearrangement joins TRBV11-1 to TRBJ2-7; D unresolved. The V and J ends lost 4 bases and 1 base respectively, with 14 bases between them. Germline CDR1 and CDR2: SGHAT and FQDESV (reference sequence). The CDR3 sequence is 15 residues long. In DNA form, the CDR3 reads TGTGCCAGCAGCTCCTCGGGCGGAATATCCTACGAGCAGTACTTC. Encoded protein: CASSSSGGISYEQYF.

The gene calls are TRBV9 and TRBJ2-1, with 14 bases that match TRBD2. The CDR3 runs 16 residues. Unmatched junction bases numbered 16, after V lost 10 bases and J lost 10 bases. CDR1 and CDR2 from the germline V gene are SGDLS and YYNGEE. The CDR3 DNA reads TGTGCCCCCCGTCCCCCGACTAGCGGGAGGGAGGAGGAGCAGTTCTTC. This translates into CAPRPPTSGREEEQFF.

The J gene is TRBJ1-1, the V gene TRBV2, with D possibly being TRBD1 (5 bases). The CDR3 extends over 13 amino acids. Trimming pared 4 bases from V and 11 bases from J, leaving 17 bases between. Germline V gives CDR1 SNHLY, CDR2 FYNNEI. The CDR3 protein is CASSVQGGPGAFF. The CDR3 DNA reads as TGTGCCAGCAGTGTTCAGGGTGGGCCTGGGGCTTTCTTT.

This chain connects TRBV7-2 to TRBJ2-2, with D perhaps matching TRBD2 (6 bases). The germline V and J ends were trimmed by 0 bases and 6 bases, with 14 bases remaining between them. From germline, CDR1 is SGHTA and CDR2 FQGNSA. CDR3 length: 16 residues. CDR3 sequence reads: CASSLATRPEAGELFF. As DNA, the CDR3 is TGTGCCAGCAGCTTAGCGACTAGACCTGAGGCCGGGGAGCTGTTTTTT.

The rearrangement links TRBV14 to TRBJ1-6, with D possibly being TRBD1 (5 bases). The germline V and J ends were trimmed by 1 base and 7 bases, with 11 bases remaining between them. CDR1 is SGHDN, CDR2 FVKESK, per germline. CDR3 length equals 15 residues. The CDR3: CASSQVGKGNSPLHF. CDR3 in DNA: TGTGCCAGCAGCCAAGTGGGCAAGGGGAATTCACCCCTCCACTTT.

This chain connects TRBV4-1 to TRBJ1-2; no reliable D call. The germline CDR1 and CDR2 sequences are MGHRA and YSYEKL. This CDR3 has 14 amino acids. V gave up 0 bases and J gave up 7 bases, with 12 bases separating them. CDR3 amino acids: CASSQENSPLGYTF. In DNA form, the CDR3 reads TGCGCCAGCAGCCAAGAAAACTCTCCACTTGGCTACACCTTC.

V usage is TRBV7-9 and J usage is TRBJ2-7; TRBD2 matches at 7 bases. The trim removed 2 bases at V and 1 base at J, leaving 5 bases unmatched. The germline V gene encodes CDR1 SEHNR and CDR2 FQNEAQ (reference sequence). The CDR3 covers 15 residues. CDR3 nucleotide sequence: TGTGCCAGCAGCTTATTGGGGGGGAGGTCCTACGAGCAGTACTTC. Amino acids: CASSLLGGRSYEQYF.

This chain links TRBV7-9 with TRBJ1-2, with D unresolved. V lost 4 bases, J lost 5 bases, and 14 bases lay in between. Per the germline V gene, CDR1 is SEHNR and CDR2 is FQNEAQ (reference sequence). CDR3 length: 14 amino acids. CDR3 region: CASSSDRRDYGYTF. In DNA, the CDR3 is TGTGCCAGCAGCTCCGACCGGAGGGATTATGGCTACACCTTC.

This chain joins TRBV19 and TRBJ1-2; maybe TRBD1 (6 bases). The CDR3 length is 15 residues. V gave up 4 bases and J gave up 6 bases, with 18 bases separating them. CDR1 is LNHDA, CDR2 SQIVND, per germline (reference sequence). In nucleotides, the CDR3 is TGTGCCAGTAGTACCCTCCCCGACAGACAGGATGGCTACACCTTC. It yields the protein CASSTLPDRQDGYTF.

The V gene is TRBV9, the J gene TRBJ2-1, with D perhaps being TRBD1 or TRBD2 (6 bases each). CDR1 is SGDLS and CDR2 is YYNGEE in the germline V gene. V was trimmed by 0 bases and J by 4 bases, leaving 11 bases between them. The CDR3 totals 15 residues. CDR3 region: CASSVGGAEYNEQFF. For the CDR3, the DNA is TGTGCCAGCAGCGTAGGGGGGGCGGAATACAATGAGCAGTTCTTC.

The chain is built from TRBV4-3 and TRBJ2-1, with 11 positions matching TRBD1. CDR3 size: 15 residues. Germline CDR1 LGHNA, CDR2 YSLEER. V gave up 4 bases and J gave up 4 bases; unmatched junction bases: 3. CDR3 sequence: CASSRGQGDYNEQFF. CDR3 sequence (DNA): TGCGCCAGCAGCCGGGGACAGGGGGATTACAATGAGCAGTTCTTC.

The chain combines TRBV7-2 with TRBJ2-7, with D possibly TRBD1 on 5 matching bases. The CDR3 covers 15 residues. Germline lookup yields CDR1 SGHTA and CDR2 FQGNSA. V lost 5 bases to trimming and J lost 1 base, with 15 bases between them. The CDR3 is CASSQGVGASYEQYF. CDR3 bases: TGTGCCAGCAGCCAAGGGGTAGGGGCGTCCTACGAGCAGTACTTC.

The chain employs TRBV7-2 and TRBJ2-7; D not certain. CDR1 and CDR2 (germline): SGHTA, FQGNSA. There are 15 residues in the CDR3. The V end was cut by 1 base, the J end by 1 base, with 11 bases between. The CDR3 region is CASSLGPQGSYEQYF. The CDR3 bases are TGTGCCAGCAGCTTAGGGCCCCAAGGGTCCTACGAGCAGTACTTC.

V gene TRBV27 combines with J gene TRBJ2-4; 8 positions match TRBD2. The CDR3 has 13 residues. The V gene's germline CDR1 is MNHEY and CDR2 SMNVEV (reference sequence). Trimming took 6 bases from V and 9 from J; bases not matched to a gene: 7. CDR3 region: CASRTAGVGIQYF. The CDR3 DNA sequence: TGTGCCAGCAGAACAGCGGGAGTTGGCATTCAGTACTTC.

The J gene is TRBJ2-2, the V gene TRBV5-5; D uncertain. The V and J ends lost 3 bases and 1 base respectively, with 13 bases between them. The CDR3 loop spans 16 amino acids. Per germline, CDR1 SGHKS and CDR2 YYEKEE (reference sequence). The CDR3 spells CASSWYSGQNTGELFF. In nucleotides, the CDR3 is TGTGCCAGCAGCTGGTACAGTGGGCAGAACACCGGGGAGCTGTTTTTT.

The chain has TRBV28 and TRBJ1-1; 9 bases are shared with TRBD1. The V and J ends lost 6 bases and 4 bases, in that order; junction bases with no gene match: 9. The CDR3 spans 15 residues. CDR1 MDHEN and CDR2 SYDVKM come from the germline V gene. CDR3 residues: CASREQGARGTEAFF. CDR3 nucleotide sequence: TGTGCCAGCAGGGAACAGGGGGCGCGGGGCACTGAAGCTTTCTTT.

The sample holds one count of this clone. CDR3 bases: TGTGCCAGCAGCGAGTCTGGAACTAACTATGGCTACACCTTC. Amino acid sequence: CASSESGTNYGYTF. J is TRBJ1-2 and V is TRBV9, with D hard to call. The germline V gene has CDR1 SGDLS and CDR2 YYNGEE. The V end lost 3 bases, the J end lost 0 bases, and 9 bases lay between the germline ends. The CDR3 is 14 amino acids.

The rearrangement joins TRBV9 to TRBJ2-5; TRBD2 might be the D (7 bases). The germline V gene encodes CDR1 SGDLS and CDR2 YYNGEE. Trimming removed 0 bases from V and 1 base from J, with 13 bases in between. CDR3 length equals 16 residues. The DNA for the CDR3 is TGTGCCAGCAGCGTAGAATTGCGGGGGCGCCAAGAGACCCAGTACTTC. Its translation: CASSVELRGRQETQYF. Full variable domain (rest looked up from reference TRBV9 and TRBJ2-5): DSGVTQTPKHLITATGQRVTLRCSPRSGDLSVYWYQQSLDQGLQFLIQYYNGEERAKGNILERFSAQQFPDLHSELNLSSLELGDSALYFCASSVELRGRQETQYFGPGTRLLVL.

J is TRBJ1-5 and V is TRBV6-4; D uncertain. Trimming took 7 bases from V and 3 from J, leaving 10 bases between them. The CDR3 totals 13 residues. Looked up from germline, CDR1 is MRHNA and CDR2 is SNTAGT. This chain's CDR3 is CASNSVFNQPQHF. The CDR3 DNA reads as TGTGCCAGCAACTCGGTTTTCAATCAGCCCCAGCATTTT.

Concerning this clone itself: The junction and the germline gene differ at one end; a read error may be behind it. The chain combines TRBV28 with TRBJ2-7; TRBD1 aligns across 9 bases. The germline V gene encodes CDR1 MDHEN and CDR2 SYDVKM. The CDR3 sequence is 15 residues long. CDR3 DNA: TGTGCCACCAGTTACTCGGGACAGGGTAATAACGAGCAGTACTTC. Amino acids: CATSYSGQGNNEQYF.

The rearrangement uses TRBV6-5 and TRBJ1-5; 10 bases align to TRBD1. Germline CDR1 and CDR2: MNHEY and SVGAGI. CDR3 length: 15 amino acids. With V trimmed by 6 bases and J by 6 bases, 8 bases remained unmatched. The CDR3 sequence is CASRPGQGVRQPQHF. As DNA, the CDR3 is TGTGCCAGCAGACCCGGACAGGGGGTTCGTCAGCCCCAGCATTTT.